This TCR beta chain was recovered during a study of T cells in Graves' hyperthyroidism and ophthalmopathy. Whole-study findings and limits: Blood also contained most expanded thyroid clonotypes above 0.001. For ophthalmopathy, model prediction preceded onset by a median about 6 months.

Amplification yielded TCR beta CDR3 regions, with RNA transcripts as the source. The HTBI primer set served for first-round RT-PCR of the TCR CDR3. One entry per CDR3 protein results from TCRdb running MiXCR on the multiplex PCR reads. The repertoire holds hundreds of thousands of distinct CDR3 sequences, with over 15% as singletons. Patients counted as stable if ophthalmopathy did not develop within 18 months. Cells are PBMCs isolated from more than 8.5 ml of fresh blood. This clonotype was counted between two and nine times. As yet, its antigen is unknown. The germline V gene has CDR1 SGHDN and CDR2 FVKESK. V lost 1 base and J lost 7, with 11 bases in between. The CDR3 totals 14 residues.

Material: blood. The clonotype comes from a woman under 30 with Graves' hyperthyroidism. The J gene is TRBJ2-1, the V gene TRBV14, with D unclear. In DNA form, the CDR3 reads TGTGCCAGCAGCCAAGTTGGATTTGGGAATGAGCAGTTCTTC. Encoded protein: CASSQVGFGNEQFF.